The present entry profiles one T cell receptor (beta chain) with its context. Its antigen is still unknown. Using its own MiXCR run on the multiplex PCR reads, TCRdb lists one record per CDR3 protein. Here the sample spans some 66,000 distinct CDR3 sequences, less than 60% being singletons. The data are from a study of breast tumors, draining lymph nodes, adjacent tissues. Study-wide results and limits: Compared with basal-like, luminal-like tumors shared significantly more repertoire with nontumor tissue. The data were judged consistent with most tumor T cells coming from lymph node and expanding in tumor. Compared with lymph nodes, tumors were less diverse; compared with nontumor tissue, more.

The CDR3 totals 15 residues. CDR1 is DFQATT and CDR2 is SNEGSKA in the germline V gene (reference sequence). Trimming took off 2 bases at V and 0 bases at J, with 12 bases between the two ends. The source of this sequence is a female donor with breast cancer. Some clones in this sample may be carry-over from other donors' samples. Sequenced input: breast tumor tissue. The genes are TRBV20-1 and TRBJ2-3, with D perhaps matching TRBD1 (6 bases). The CDR3 DNA reads TGCAGTGCTAGAACAAGGGGGATTAGCACAGATACGCAGTATTTT. Its translation is CSARTRGISTDTQYF.